The rows below give T cell receptor beta chains drawn from one sample of a study of PD-1 blockade in classical Hodgkin lymphoma. Some clones are missing from TCRdb's copy, which holds only in-frame ones; the method was immunoSEQ multiplex PCR. The sample carries 20,000 to 30,000 clones, 80% to 85% recorded once. The material was peripheral blood mononuclear cells (PBMCs), obtained before the second cycle of nivolumab. These receptors came from a human donor with classical Hodgkin lymphoma. The CDR3 runs from the conserved cysteine through the conserved F or W. A D gene is named only where the DNA matches it firmly. Clone sizes are given selectively: once, few, many, or a class where the clone is expanded.

V gene	D gene	clone size	J gene	CDR3 length	CDR3 protein	CDR3 DNA
TRBV7-3	TRBD2	.	TRBJ2-1	14	CASSLTSSGGEQFF	TGTGCCAGCAGCTTAACTTCTAGCGGGGGTGAGCAGTTCTTC
TRBV11-2	.	.	TRBJ2-6	10	CASTPNVLTF	TGTGCCAGCACCCCCAACGTCCTGACTTTC
TRBV5-5	TRBD2	.	TRBJ2-7	14	CASSYGTTSYEQYF	TGTGCCAGCAGCTACGGGACTACCTCCTACGAGCAGTACTTC
TRBV10-3	.	.	TRBJ1-2	14	CAIRGQPPNYGYTF	TGTGCCATCAGAGGACAGCCCCCTAACTATGGCTACACCTTC
TRBV6-6	.	.	TRBJ2-4	14	CASGLQGSKNIQYF	TGTGCCAGCGGCCTACAGGGTTCCAAAAACATTCAGTACTTC
TRBV5-8	.	.	TRBJ1-2	14	CASSLESRGYGYTF	TGTGCCAGCAGCTTGGAGTCCAGGGGCTATGGCTACACCTTC
TRBV30	TRBD1	.	TRBJ2-3	20	CAWSKALGGTGPDRTDTQYF	TGTGCCTGGAGTAAGGCCCTTGGCGGGACAGGACCAGACCGCACAGATACGCAGTATTTT
TRBV10-3	.	medium-sized	TRBJ2-1	11	CATSAGNEQFF	TGTGCCACATCTGCCGGGAATGAGCAGTTCTTC
TRBV9	TRBD1	.	TRBJ1-2	14	CASSVGVTGDGYTF	TGTGCCAGCAGCGTAGGGGTGACAGGGGATGGCTACACCTTC
TRBV5-1	TRBD1	.	TRBJ2-5	14	CASSADRGLGTQYF	TGCGCCAGCAGCGCCGACAGGGGGCTAGGGACCCAGTACTTC
TRBV9	.	.	TRBJ1-5	15	CASSVSGTANQPQHF	TGTGCCAGCAGCGTGTCCGGGACTGCCAATCAGCCCCAGCATTTT
TRBV18	.	.	TRBJ1-5	15	CASSLGTGSNQPQHF	TGTGCCAGCTCACTTGGGACGGGGAGCAATCAGCCCCAGCATTTT
TRBV4-1	.	.	TRBJ1-5	14	CASSQGSSDQPQHF	TGCGCCAGCAGCCAAGGTTCGAGTGATCAGCCCCAGCATTTT
TRBV6-6	.	.	TRBJ2-2	13	CATSASASGELFF	TGTGCCACCTCAGCGTCAGCATCCGGGGAGCTGTTTTTT
TRBV2	.	few	TRBJ2-2	12	CASNRNTGELFF	TGTGCCAGCAACCGAAACACCGGGGAGCTGTTTTTT